The 22 T cell receptor beta chains below were found in one sample sequenced in a study of early T cells in non-severe SARS-CoV-2 infection. TCRdb passed the 5' RACE reads through MiXCR, listing each CDR3 protein once. The sample gives 60,000 or so distinct CDR3 sequences, 12% of which show up once; roughly 4.6% is in the top ten. The specimen was whole blood. The receptors stem from an adult who was a healthcare worker with PCR-confirmed SARS-CoV-2 infection or an uninfected control (not recorded which).

This clonotype has a count of ten or more. The genes are TRBV7-9 and TRBJ2-1; maybe TRBD2 (6 bases). V was clipped by 2 bases and J by 1 base, with 18 bases between them. CDR3 size: 18 residues. In germline, CDR1 is SEHNR, CDR2 FQNEAQ (reference sequence). Here the CDR3 DNA reads TGTGCCAGCAGCTTAAGATTAGCGGCGGGGAGATCCTACAATGAGCAGTTCTTC. This sequence encodes CASSLRLAAGRSYNEQFF.

This clonotype was detected many times. The chain couples TRBV29-1 to TRBJ2-4, with TRBD2 as a possible D gene (5 bases). The CDR3 is 12 amino acids. V was trimmed by 6 bases and J by 9 bases, leaving 15 bases between them. Germline V gene data show CDR1 as SQVTM and CDR2 as ANQGSEA. The CDR3 protein is CSVGVEFGIQYF. The DNA for the CDR3 is TGCAGCGTCGGGGTAGAGTTTGGCATTCAGTACTTC.

This clonotype was seen at least ten times. CDR3: CASKLEGMSSSYNSPLHF. CDR3 DNA sequence: TGTGCCAGCAAATTGGAGGGCATGTCAAGCTCCTATAATTCACCCCTCCACTTT. The chain is built from TRBV6-5 and TRBJ1-6; D is ambiguous. CDR1 and CDR2 from the germline V gene are MNHEY and SVGAGI. The CDR3 contains 18 residues. Trimming left V 7 bases short and J 0 bases short, with 19 bases between.

This clonotype was observed at least ten times. For the CDR3, the DNA is TGTGCCAGCAGCTCAAGAGTTCCTAGCACAGATACGCAGTATTTT. It codes for CASSSRVPSTDTQYF. V is TRBV7-9 and J is TRBJ2-3; D unresolved. The CDR3 is 15 amino acids. The germline V gene encodes CDR1 SEHNR and CDR2 FQNEAQ (reference sequence). V lost 4 bases and J 0 bases, leaving 11 bases between the germline ends.

There are a few counts of this clonotype. The rearrangement joins TRBV18 to TRBJ2-3, with 9 bases identical to TRBD1. CDR1 is KGHSH and CDR2 is LQKENI in the germline V gene. V was pared by 3 bases and J by 9 bases, with 1 base of the junction left unmatched. CDR3 length equals 12 residues. The CDR3 nucleotides are TGTGCCAGCTCACCCGGGACAGGGACGCAGTATTTT. This gives the protein CASSPGTGTQYF.

There are a few counts of this clonotype. The chain combines TRBV9 with TRBJ1-4; 7 bases fit TRBD1. V lost 0 bases to trimming and J lost 8 bases; unmatched junction nucleotides: 10. Germline V gives CDR1 SGDLS, CDR2 YYNGEE. This CDR3 contains 16 residues. In nucleotides, the CDR3 is TGTGCCAGCAGCGTAGGGGGACAGACGCCGCAAGAAAAACTGTTTTTT. It codes for CASSVGGQTPQEKLFF.

The sample holds many counts of this clonotype. For the CDR3, the DNA is TGTGCCAGCAGCCCGTCAGTAAGAATCGGCTACACCTTC. Its translation: CASSPSVRIGYTF. V gene TRBV3-1 combines with J gene TRBJ1-2; D is uncertain. The CDR3 runs to 13 residues. Germline CDR1 is LGHDT and CDR2 is YNNKEL (reference sequence). V was shortened by 4 bases and J by 8 bases, with 14 bases between the two germline ends.

This clonotype was counted at least ten times. The V call is TRBV9, the J call TRBJ1-6; TRBD1 agrees at 9 bases. Germline V gene data show CDR1 as SGDLS and CDR2 as YYNGEE. The trim removed 3 bases at V and 9 bases at J, leaving 7 bases unmatched. The CDR3 runs to 15 residues. The CDR3 here is CASSALDRGGSPLHF. The CDR3 bases are TGTGCCAGCAGCGCCCTGGACAGGGGCGGTTCACCCCTCCACTTT.

In this sample, this clonotype turned up a few times. Here the CDR3 DNA reads TGTGCCAGCAGTTTTTCCCATGCCTACGAGCAGTACTTC. Translating it yields CASSFSHAYEQYF. This rearrangement joins TRBV12-3 or TRBV12-4 to TRBJ2-7; no reliable D call. V dropped 3 bases and J dropped 2 bases, with 8 bases sitting between them. The CDR3 is 13 amino acids.

This clonotype was seen at least ten times. The genes are TRBV11-2 and TRBJ1-6; D uncertain. Deletions cut 3 bases from V and 5 bases from J, with 11 bases between. The CDR3 runs to 15 residues. The V gene's germline CDR1 is SGHAT and CDR2 FQNNGV. Here the CDR3 DNA reads TGTGCCAGCAGCTTCATCGACGCGAATAATTCACCCCTCCACTTT. Its protein is CASSFIDANNSPLHF.

This clonotype qualifies as medium-sized (0.01 to 0.1%). V and J are TRBV28 and TRBJ2-5; 9 positions match TRBD1. The germline gives CDR1 MDHEN, CDR2 SYDVKM. The CDR3 contains 14 residues. V shed 8 bases, J shed 3 bases, and the junction held 7 bases outside the gene matches. The CDR3 DNA reads as TGTGCCAGCGGATACCGGGACAGGGAAGAGACCCAGTACTTC. Translating gives CASGYRDREETQYF.

The V and J genes are TRBV7-9 and TRBJ2-7; possibly TRBD1 for D (7 bases). Trimming cost V 5 bases and J 1 base, with 9 bases left between them. The CDR3 contains 13 residues. Germline V gene lookup returns CDR1 SEHNR and CDR2 FQNEAQ (reference sequence). The CDR3 protein is CASSAGQSYEQYF. The CDR3 DNA reads TGTGCCAGCAGCGCGGGACAGTCCTACGAGCAGTACTTC.

This sequence joins TRBV29-1 and TRBJ2-7, with no clear D. This CDR3 region has 12 residues. The germline CDR1 and CDR2 sequences are SQVTM and ANQGSEA. Trimming cost V 4 bases and J 5 bases, with 12 bases left between them. The CDR3 is CSVGSQTHEQYF. CDR3 nucleotides: TGCAGCGTTGGATCGCAAACGCACGAGCAGTACTTC.

The V gene is TRBV7-2, the J gene TRBJ2-7; TRBD1 aligns across 12 bases. Germline CDR1 reads SGHTA; CDR2 reads FQGNSA. This CDR3 contains 16 residues. With V trimmed by 5 bases and J by 5 bases, 10 bases remained unmatched. The CDR3 nucleotides read TGTGCCAGCAGCCAATTACCGGGACAGGGGGCCCACGAGCAGTACTTC. Translated: CASSQLPGQGAHEQYF. Full variable domain (rest looked up from reference TRBV7-2 and TRBJ2-7): GAGVSQSPSNKVTEKGKDVELRCDPISGHTALYWYRQSLGQGLEFLIYFQGNSAPDKSGLPSDRFSAERTGGSVSTLTIQRTQQEDSAVYLCASSQLPGQGAHEQYFGPGTRLTVT.

There are a few counts of this clonotype. The chain recombines TRBV2 with TRBJ2-5, with D unclear. Trimming took off 2 bases at V and 4 bases at J, with 2 bases between the two ends. In germline, CDR1 is SNHLY, CDR2 FYNNEI. This CDR3 is 11 amino acids long. CDR3 residues: CASSERETQYF. In DNA form, the CDR3 reads TGTGCCAGCAGTGAAAGAGAGACCCAGTACTTC.

This chain joins TRBV29-1 and TRBJ1-1, with 9 bases identical to TRBD1. J was trimmed by 1 base and V by 4 bases; bases with no gene match: 1. CDR3 length equals 13 residues. Germline V CDR1 and CDR2: SQVTM, ANQGSEA. The CDR3 region has the DNA TGCAGCGTTGGACAGGGGGAGAACACTGAAGCTTTCTTT. Protein product: CSVGQGENTEAFF.

This clonotype came up a few times. This chain joins TRBV12-3 or TRBV12-4 and TRBJ1-6; TRBD1 aligns across 10 bases. Trimming at V came to 6 bases and at J to 5 bases, leaving 4 bases not matched to a gene. The CDR3 length is 15 residues. CDR3 sequence (DNA): TGTGCCAGCAGGACCGGGACAGGGGATAATTCACCCCTCCACTTT. This translates into CASRTGTGDNSPLHF.

The chain has TRBV5-1 and TRBJ2-7, with 11 bases aligning to TRBD2. The CDR3 runs to 13 residues. From germline, CDR1 is SGHRS and CDR2 YFSETQ. The junction had 3 bases not matched to a gene; V was cut back by 7 bases and J by 3 bases. Here the CDR3 DNA reads TGCGCCAGCGGTAGCGGGGGGGACTACGAGCAGTACTTC. Its protein product is CASGSGGDYEQYF.

This clonotype was seen a handful of times. The J gene is TRBJ1-1, the V gene TRBV12-5; possible D gene TRBD1, 5 bases. The CDR3 consists of 15 residues. In germline, CDR1 is LGHNT, CDR2 FRNRAP. Deletions cut 1 base from V and 1 base from J, with 10 bases between. The CDR3 here is CASGLEGRRNTEAFF. CDR3 in DNA: TGTGCTAGTGGTTTGGAGGGGAGAAGGAACACTGAAGCTTTCTTT.

This clonotype was seen repeatedly, ten times or more. The chain is built from TRBV19 and TRBJ2-1; D is ambiguous. V lost 0 bases to trimming and J lost 5 bases, with 14 bases between them. This CDR3 is built from 16 residues. Germline lookup yields CDR1 LNHDA and CDR2 SQIVND (reference sequence). CDR3 coding DNA: TGTGCCAGTAGTATAGATCTGCTTAGAAGAGACAATGAGCAGTTCTTC. Protein sequence: CASSIDLLRRDNEQFF.

This clonotype was observed once. Given the absence of the conserved phenylalanine or tryptophan at the CDR3 end, a read error is likely. The limits of the CDR3 on the DNA are not certain, so only TCRdb's listed CDR3 is given. This rearrangement joins TRBV12-3 or TRBV12-4 to TRBJ1-1; the D call of TRBD1 is as the table states it, not checked on the DNA. The CDR3 comprises 13 residues, both ends counted. The CDR3 sequence is CASSLVTRGLVLG.

The J gene is TRBJ2-7, the V gene TRBV11-2; D gene uncertain. Germline-derived CDR1 and CDR2 are SGHAT and FQNNGV. Trimming stripped 5 bases from V and 4 bases from J, with 6 bases between. This CDR3 region has 11 residues. The CDR3 loop is CASSLDYEQYF. The CDR3 DNA sequence: TGTGCCAGCAGCCTCGATTACGAGCAGTACTTC.